This section outlines one T cell receptor (beta chain) sequence together with its context. In this sample, this clone turned up once. No cognate antigen has been identified for it. No clone much larger than this one lies a single base away; base qualities are absent. One collaborating source in Seattle enrolled patients while the patients were actively infected and followed the patients over time throughout the course of disease. Each collaborating institution followed its own protocols to collect whole blood in K2EDTA tubes. For TCRbeta analysis, collaborator samples were shipped as frozen whole blood, as isolated PBMCs, or as DNA extracted from either sample type. The data derive from a study of blood T cell repertoires in COVID-19 (dated by TCRdb to 2020 to 2021). About the study as a whole: Samples covering the acute and convalescent phases of COVID-19 were provided by collaborators in the United States, Italy and Spain. The material from the prospective study consisted of cDNA or gDNA derived from T cells, B-cell-depleted T cells, or PBMCs. Deeply sampled blood TCRbeta repertoires from subjects exposed to, actively infected with, or recovered from COVID-19 were included in the dataset. The repertoires were made available in a free public database intended to serve as a resource for research on the immune response to SARS-CoV-2. Samples were obtained from the ongoing ImmuneRACE study (first 160 participants) and from 1,254 subjects provided by 6 global collaborators. Sample metadata almost always included a de-identified subject ID, COVID-19 status, age in years and sex. HLA class I and class II types, where available, came from metadata supplied by the sample provider rather than from assay-based typing.

The CDR3 runs 12 residues from the cysteine to the phenylalanine. Only the CDR3 part of the read is kept: 36 bases, read in frame from the first base. CDR1 is given as MNHEY and CDR2 as SVGAGI, both from the germline V gene. The germline V end is reduced by 9 bases and the J end by 4 bases; junction bases left unmatched: 5. TCRbeta CDR3 regions were amplified from genomic DNA using the immunoSEQ Assay, a bias-controlled multiplex PCR. On the authors' methods: Nucleated cell counts per sample were estimated from amplification of reference gene primers within the assay. To quantify the absolute abundance of each unique TCRbeta CDR3 rearrangement, sequence reads were collapsed and filtered. Productive Simpson clonality was computed per sample as the square root of Simpson's diversity index over productive rearrangements. The table comes from immuneACCESS by way of TCRdb, which keeps in-frame sequences with V and J called. Part of the clones is missing from these tables; in studies checked, under half for an unresolved V gene and the rest for unknown reasons. V, J and clone size are taken as reported in that table, and D and trimming were inferred from the DNA itself. This sample has more than 65,000 clones in its table, and 65% to 90% of those were observed once. The ten largest clones capture 6.5% to 7.5% of the sample.

Here is what the overall study found, with its caveats: The amount of clinical and demographic metadata varied by source and participant and was provided uncurated.

The sample consisted of peripheral blood. Recombination linked TRBV6-5 to TRBJ1-1; 7 junctional bases match TRBD1. The sequence derives from a man aged 30 to 39 with COVID-19, enrolled during active disease. The CDR3 loop reads CASRGLRTEAFF. The sequenced DNA is TGTGCCAGTAGGGGGCTTCGCACTGAAGCTTTCTTT.